The next 14 T cell receptor beta chains were all read from a single sample in a study of radiation and T cells in renal cell carcinoma. Method: immunoSEQ multiplex PCR; TCRdb's copy keeps in-frame clones and lacks some. The sample contains approximately 22,000 clones, around 80% of which appear only once. The time point was: baseline pretreatment blood. Noted treatment: 15 Gy SBRT to primary tumor, nephrectomy 4 weeks later. This sample comprised blood, obtained from a patient whose treatment included radiotherapy and nephrectomy. All receptors derive from a man aged 60-69 years with renal cell carcinoma.

V gene TRBV11-2 combines with J gene TRBJ1-1; D might be TRBD1 (6 bases). Germline V gene sequence: CDR1 SGHAT, CDR2 FQNNGV. V lost 2 bases and J lost 5, with 15 bases in between. The CDR3 runs 15 residues. The chain's CDR3 is CASSLFVGAGTEAFF. DNA of the CDR3: TGTGCCAGCAGCTTATTTGTGGGGGCCGGGACTGAAGCTTTCTTT.

This clone has a handful of counts. The chain links TRBV18 to TRBJ1-5, with TRBD1 matching over 8 bases. With V trimmed by 8 bases and J by 1 base, 4 bases remained unmatched. Germline V gene lookup returns CDR1 KGHSH and CDR2 LQKENI. The CDR3 length is 14 residues. CDR3 coding DNA: TGTGCCAGCAGACAGGGGAACAGCAATCAGCCCCAGCATTTT. Its translation: CASRQGNSNQPQHF.

This rearrangement joins TRBV4-3 to TRBJ2-1, with D possibly matching TRBD1 (5 bases). Germline-derived CDR1 and CDR2 are LGHNA and YSLEER. The CDR3 covers 15 residues. V dropped 0 bases and J dropped 7 bases, with 13 bases sitting between them. This chain's CDR3 is CASSQDGNRMNEQFF. The DNA of the CDR3 is TGCGCCAGCAGCCAAGATGGAAACAGGATGAATGAGCAGTTCTTC.

The V call is TRBV6-5, the J call TRBJ2-7, with D perhaps TRBD2 (5 bases). The CDR3 has 14 residues. Between the trimmed V and J ends, which lost 2 bases and 3 bases, there was a span of 11 bases. Germline CDR1 reads MNHEY; CDR2 reads SVGAGI. CDR3 region: CASSYLAGRYEQYF. The CDR3 DNA is TGTGCCAGCAGTTACCTGGCGGGCCGCTACGAGCAGTACTTC.

The J gene is TRBJ2-7, the V gene TRBV19, with TRBD2 identical over 11 bases. Germline CDR1 is LNHDA and CDR2 is SQIVND (reference sequence). The CDR3 has 16 amino acids. Trimming cost V 4 bases and J 3 bases; bases outside gene matches: 8. CDR3: CASSTQGLAAGYEQYF. CDR3 in DNA: TGTGCCAGTAGTACCCAGGGACTAGCGGCAGGCTACGAGCAGTACTTC. The whole variable domain, filled in from reference TRBV19 and TRBJ2-7, reads DGGITQSPKYLFRKEGQNVTLSCEQNLNHDAMYWYRQDPGQGLRLIYYSQIVNDFQKGDIAEGYSVSREKKESFPLTVTSAQKNPTAFYLCASSTQGLAAGYEQYFGPGTRLTVT.

The chain combines TRBV7-8 with TRBJ2-7, with 8 bases aligning to TRBD1. The CDR3 contains 16 residues. After removal of 1 base from V and 6 bases from J, the junction contained 11 bases not matched to a gene. The germline V gene encodes CDR1 SGHVS and CDR2 FQNEAQ. The CDR3 region has the DNA TGTGCCAGCAGCTTAGGTAGGACAGGGCCTAAAGGCGAGCAGTACTTC. The encoded protein is CASSLGRTGPKGEQYF.

The V call is TRBV11-2, the J call TRBJ1-4; weak D call: TRBD1 (6 bases). Germline V lookup: CDR1 SGHAT, CDR2 FQNNGV. The V gene lost 5 bases and the J gene lost 10 bases, with 14 bases spanning the gap. The CDR3 contains 13 residues. CDR3 in amino acids: CASSPARGAKLFF. CDR3 DNA sequence: TGTGCCAGCAGCCCGGCGCGGGGGGCAAAACTGTTTTTT. The whole variable domain, filled in from reference TRBV11-2 and TRBJ1-4, reads EAGVAQSPRYKIIEKRQSVAFWCNPISGHATLYWYQQILGQGPKLLIQFQNNGVVDDSQLPKDRFSAERLKGVDSTLKIQPAKLEDSAVYLCASSPARGAKLFFGSGTQLSVL.

The J gene is TRBJ2-5, the V gene TRBV10-3; D call uncertain. V lost 0 bases and J 2 bases, leaving 10 bases between the germline ends. Germline V gives CDR1 ENHRY, CDR2 SYGVKD. CDR3 length equals 15 residues. The CDR3 coding sequence is TGTGCCATCAGTGAGTCGTCGGCAGCACAAGAGACCCAGTACTTC. Translated: CAISESSAAQETQYF.

V gene TRBV7-2 combines with J gene TRBJ1-2; TRBD1 aligns across 9 bases. The ends lost 1 base at V and 5 bases at J; junction bases unmatched: 5. The CDR3 sequence is 15 residues long. Germline-derived CDR1 and CDR2 are SGHTA and FQGNSA. CDR3 amino acids: CASSLDTGGSYGYTF. CDR3 bases: TGTGCCAGCAGCTTAGATACAGGGGGCAGTTATGGCTACACCTTC.

V is TRBV27 and J is TRBJ2-7; D unresolved. Germline loops: CDR1 MNHEY, CDR2 SMNVEV (reference sequence). This CDR3 contains 14 residues. Deletions cut 0 bases from V and 1 base from J, with 7 bases between. The CDR3 is CASSLSLLSYEQYF. The CDR3 DNA is TGTGCCAGCAGTTTATCGTTGTTATCCTACGAGCAGTACTTC.

This chain links TRBV7-9 with TRBJ2-7; D might be TRBD1 or TRBD2, each matching 5 bases. V gave up 5 bases and J gave up 7 bases, with 12 bases separating them. The germline gives CDR1 SEHNR, CDR2 FQNEAQ (reference sequence). The CDR3 extends over 12 amino acids. CDR3 sequence (DNA): TGTGCCAGCAGCGTGGCCGAGGGGGAGCAGTACTTC. Amino acids: CASSVAEGEQYF.

The chain joins TRBV9 to TRBJ1-5; TRBD1 matches at 12 bases. This CDR3 contains 17 residues. J lost 2 bases, V lost 2 bases, and 5 bases had no gene match. Germline assignment: CDR1 SGDLS and CDR2 YYNGEE. CDR3 DNA: TGTGCCAGCAGCGTGGGACAGGGGGCGAGCGGCAATCAGCCCCAGCATTTT. Translated: CASSVGQGASGNQPQHF. The entire variable domain, with the rest obtained from reference TRBV9 and TRBJ1-5, is as follows: DSGVTQTPKHLITATGQRVTLRCSPRSGDLSVYWYQQSLDQGLQFLIQYYNGEERAKGNILERFSAQQFPDLHSELNLSSLELGDSALYFCASSVGQGASGNQPQHFGDGTRLSIL.

The J gene is TRBJ1-2, the V gene TRBV30; no clear D gene. Germline V lookup: CDR1 GTSNPN, CDR2 SVGIG (reference sequence). This CDR3 spans 12 amino acids. The germline V and J ends were trimmed by 3 bases and 7 bases, with 12 bases remaining between them. The CDR3 is CAWSLQSAGYTF. The CDR3 DNA reads TGTGCCTGGAGCCTACAGTCGGCTGGCTACACCTTC.

The chain carries TRBV7-2 and TRBJ2-7; 8 nucleotides agree with TRBD2. Per germline, CDR1 SGHTA and CDR2 FQGNSA. V was clipped by 0 bases and J by 2 bases; unmatched bases: 6. This CDR3 spans 16 amino acids. This chain's CDR3 is CASSLASGSPTYEQYF. For the CDR3, the DNA is TGTGCCAGCAGCTTAGCCAGCGGGAGCCCTACCTACGAGCAGTACTTC. Combining the CDR3 with reference TRBV7-2 and TRBJ2-7 gives the whole variable domain GAGVSQSPSNKVTEKGKDVELRCDPISGHTALYWYRQSLGQGLEFLIYFQGNSAPDKSGLPSDRFSAERTGGSVSTLTIQRTQQEDSAVYLCASSLASGSPTYEQYFGPGTRLTVT.